A selection of T cell receptor beta chains follows, all from one sample in a study of T cell responses to AZD1222 COVID-19 vaccine. Sequencing used immunoSEQ multiplex PCR; TCRdb keeps in-frame clones, though not all of them. The sample contains 56,000 or so clones, 80% to 90% of which appear only once. Sequenced material: peripheral blood, taken on day 0 of AZD1222 vaccination. The receptors stem from an adult in good health. The CDR3 runs from the conserved cysteine through the conserved F or W. The D gene is left open where the match is weak. Clone sizes are given selectively: once, few, many, or a class where the clone is expanded.

V gene	J gene	clone size	CDR3 length	D gene	CDR3 protein	CDR3 DNA
TRBV4-1	TRBJ2-3	NA	14	NA	CASSPGGGTDTQYF	TGCGCCAGCAGCCCAGGAGGGGGCACAGATACGCAGTATTTT
TRBV19	TRBJ1-3	NA	19	NA	CASSHDSIIRGDSGNTIYF	TGTGCCAGTAGCCACGACAGCATTATACGAGGGGACTCTGGAAACACCATATATTTT
TRBV18	TRBJ1-5	few	15	TRBD1	CASSPDRVKNQPQHF	TGTGCCAGCTCACCGGACAGGGTGAAGAATCAGCCCCAGCATTTT
TRBV2	TRBJ2-7	NA	13	NA	CASSDYPSYEQYF	TGTGCCAGCAGTGACTATCCGAGCTACGAGCAGTACTTC
TRBV2	TRBJ2-4	NA	18	TRBD1	CASSLRDRVSVVSVNPIF	TGTGCCAGCAGTTTACGGGACAGGGTTTCAGTTGTATCCGTTAATCCAATATTC
TRBV3-1/TRBV3-2	TRBJ1-4	NA	14	NA	CASSQEPGEGKLFF	TGTGCCAGCAGCCAAGAACCCGGGGAGGGAAAACTGTTTTTT
TRBV7-9	TRBJ2-3	NA	15	NA	CASSLAHVSTDTQYF	TGTGCCAGCAGCTTAGCCCACGTTAGCACAGATACGCAGTATTTT
TRBV7-8	TRBJ2-1	few	18	NA	CASSLARSGGKSPNEQFF	TGTGCCAGCAGCTTAGCGCGTAGCGGTGGCAAGAGCCCCAATGAGCAGTTCTTC
TRBV6-4	TRBJ2-3	few	14	TRBD2	CASSGGRVTDTQYF	TGTGCCAGCAGTGGAGGGAGGGTCACAGATACGCAGTATTTT
TRBV27	TRBJ1-2	NA	13	TRBD1	CASRIDRGNGYTF	TGTGCCAGCAGGATCGACAGGGGGAATGGCTACACCTTC
TRBV6-6	TRBJ1-5	NA	16	TRBD1	CASSPRDRGYNQPQHF	TGTGCCAGCAGTCCTCGGGACAGGGGATACAATCAGCCCCAGCATTTT
TRBV2	TRBJ1-5	NA	15	NA	CASSDFDRSNQPQHF	TGTGCCAGCAGCGATTTTGACAGGTCTAATCAGCCCCAGCATTTT
TRBV6-1	TRBJ1-5	NA	19	TRBD1	CASSVRGQGAWGANQPQHF	TGTGCCAGCAGTGTACGCGGACAGGGGGCTTGGGGGGCCAATCAGCCCCAGCATTTT
TRBV4-2	TRBJ2-7	NA	13	NA	CASSQGQELEQYF	TGTGCCAGCAGCCAAGGGCAGGAGTTGGAGCAGTACTTC
TRBV28	TRBJ1-5	once	15	NA	CASSPIGQIHQPQHF	TGTGCCAGCAGCCCGATCGGACAGATCCATCAGCCCCAGCATTTT
TRBV19	TRBJ1-5	NA	12	NA	CASSYGNQPQHF	TGTGCCAGTTCATATGGCAATCAGCCCCAGCATTTT
TRBV7-2	TRBJ2-7	NA	15	NA	CASSLVLGGLHEQYF	TGTGCCAGCAGCTTAGTACTTGGCGGGTTGCACGAGCAGTACTTC
TRBV6-6	TRBJ1-1	few	18	NA	CASSPQGKGDIKDTEAFF	TGTGCCAGCAGTCCACAGGGAAAGGGGGACATAAAGGACACTGAAGCTTTCTTT
TRBV15	TRBJ1-5	NA	16	TRBD1	CATSRDLAGGGQPQHF	TGTGCCACCAGCAGAGATTTGGCAGGGGGCGGTCAGCCCCAGCATTTT
TRBV6-2/TRBV6-3	TRBJ1-5	NA	15	NA	CASSDTGQASEPQHF	TGTGCCAGCAGTGACACAGGGCAGGCCTCGGAGCCCCAGCATTTT
TRBV2	TRBJ1-3	few	15	NA	CASSKDRSSGNTIYF	TGTGCCAGCAGTAAGGACAGAAGCTCTGGAAACACCATATATTTT
TRBV28	TRBJ1-6	NA	13	NA	CASSSLHGSPLHF	TGTGCCAGCAGTTCCCTACATGGTTCACCCCTCCACTTT
TRBV2	TRBJ2-5	NA	11	NA	CASSSKETQYF	TGTGCCAGCAGCTCCAAAGAGACCCAGTACTTC
TRBV11-2	TRBJ2-7	NA	14	TRBD1	CASSTQGAPIEQYF	TGTGCCAGCAGCACACAGGGGGCTCCCATCGAGCAGTACTTC
TRBV6-4	TRBJ2-2	NA	15	NA	CASSDKTKNTGELFF	TGTGCCAGCAGTGATAAAACAAAGAACACCGGGGAGCTGTTTTTT
TRBV3-1/TRBV3-2	TRBJ1-2	NA	13	NA	CASSLGDLTGYTF	TGTGCCAGCAGCCTAGGGGACCTCACGGGCTACACCTTC